This T cell receptor (delta chain) was recovered during a study of gamma-delta chains in newborns, infants, children. TCRdb reanalyzed the reads using CATT. The sample carries some 4,200 delta-chain clones, 2.1% recorded once. CDR1 and CDR2 from the germline V gene are GEAIGNYY and EKD. Trimming took 0 bases from V and 2 from J; bases not matched to a gene: 4. This CDR3 is 16 amino acids long. This rearrangement joins TRDV2 to TRDJ1; 11 bases agree with TRDD3. Sequenced sample: blood. This sequence originates from a child who was a newborn, infant or young child, either healthy, febrile or measles-vaccinated (not recorded which). The CDR3: CACDTLGDTTTDKLIF. CDR3 DNA: TGTGCCTGTGACACCTTGGGGGATACGACGACCGATAAACTCATCTTT.